The 11 T cell receptor beta chains in this list originate from one sample, sequenced in a study of Graves' ophthalmopathy and Graves' hyperthyroidism. RNA served as the template for amplifying TCR beta CDR3 regions. After a first-round RT-PCR with HTBI primers, a second-round multiplex PCR was run. TCRdb passed the multiplex PCR reads through MiXCR, listing each CDR3 protein once. The table has about 1.1 million distinct CDR3 sequences, 35% to 40% seen once. Sequencing was carried out using peripheral blood or thyroid tissue (not recorded which). The receptor source for this set is an adult man with Graves' hyperthyroidism.

This clonotype was recorded many times. The chain is built from TRBV10-3 and TRBJ2-7; D may be TRBD2 (5 bases). Germline CDR1 and CDR2: ENHRY and SYGVKD. Trimming cost V 5 bases and J 2 bases, with 13 bases left between them. The CDR3 consists of 14 residues. CDR3 residues: CAISLVLAPYEQYF. The CDR3 bases are TGTGCCATCAGTCTCGTCCTAGCCCCCTACGAGCAGTACTTC.

This clonotype appeared many times. The gene calls are TRBV2 and TRBJ2-2, with 12 nucleotides matching TRBD2. V trimming: 6 bases; J trimming: 4 bases; junction bases outside the gene matches: 6. This CDR3 comprises 16 residues. The germline V gene has CDR1 SNHLY and CDR2 FYNNEI. CDR3 region: CASRSSGRARTGELFF. CDR3 in DNA: TGTGCCAGCAGATCTAGCGGGAGGGCCCGCACCGGGGAGCTGTTTTTT.

This clonotype was seen many times. J is TRBJ1-5 and V is TRBV2; D unresolved. Germline V gene sequence: CDR1 SNHLY, CDR2 FYNNEI. This CDR3 has 14 residues. Between the trimmed V and J ends, which lost 3 bases and 0 bases, there was a span of 6 bases. The CDR3, as DNA: TGTGCCAGCAGTGAGTTGGATAGCAATCAGCCCCAGCATTTT. Translating gives CASSELDSNQPQHF.

Many counts were recorded for this clonotype. The chain has TRBV7-2 and TRBJ2-7, with D possibly being TRBD1 (5 bases). The germline CDR1 and CDR2 sequences are SGHTA and FQGNSA. The CDR3 sequence is 17 residues long. With 4 bases removed from V and 2 bases from J, the gap between germline ends came to 21 bases. Written as DNA, the CDR3 is TGTGCCAGCAGCTCCCCCCCAACAGGAAGGGATACCTACGAGCAGTACTTC. Its protein is CASSSPPTGRDTYEQYF.

This clonotype was observed many times. The rearrangement uses TRBV6-1 and TRBJ2-6; 8 positions match TRBD1. Germline trimming cut 8 bases from V and 1 base from J; bases unmatched to any gene: 10. Per the germline V gene, CDR1 is MNHNS and CDR2 is SASEGT. The CDR3 has 17 residues. The CDR3 DNA follows: TGTGCCAGCCGAATCCGGGACAGGACTTCTGGGGCCAACGTCCTGACTTTC. Translated, it gives CASRIRDRTSGANVLTF.

As concerns this clonotype: This may be a read error, as it is one base from a much larger clone. The gene calls are TRBV12-3 or TRBV12-4 and TRBJ1-5; TRBD1 is a possible D gene (6 bases). V lost 2 bases and J lost 6, with 17 bases in between. This CDR3 contains 16 residues. The CDR3 loop reads CASSLSRYREAQPQHF. CDR3 nucleotide sequence: TGTGCCAGCAGTTTATCCCGCTACAGGGAAGCTCAGCCCCAGCATTTT.

Details on this clonotype: The CDR3 does not end in the conserved phenylalanine or tryptophan, so this is likely a read error. No DNA is shown, since the ends of the CDR3 on it are uncertain; the CDR3 is the one TCRdb lists. This sequence joins TRBV29-1 and TRBJ2-5; TRBD1 is the table's D call and was not checked against the DNA. CDR1 is SQVTM, CDR2 ANQGSEA, per germline. Both ends counted, the CDR3 spans 13 residues. CDR3 in amino acids: CSGAGGWGYTFGS.

This clonotype has just one count. The junction departs from germline at one end; a sequencing error may be responsible. V gene TRBV7-2 combines with J gene TRBJ1-5; 7 bases are a match to TRBD1. There are 15 residues in the CDR3. Germline V lookup: CDR1 SGHTA, CDR2 FQGNSA. The CDR3 reads CAISLGGSSRQPQHF. In DNA form, the CDR3 reads TGTGCCATCAGCTTAGGGGGCAGTTCACGTCAGCCCCAGCATTTT.

This clonotype was recorded many times. The chain recombines TRBV20-1 with TRBJ2-5; 9 bases align to TRBD2. The length of the CDR3 is 16 residues. V shed 0 bases and J 2 bases; nucleotides not matched to a gene: 7. Per germline, CDR1 DFQATT and CDR2 SNEGSKA (reference sequence). The CDR3 coding sequence is TGCAGTGCTAGAGATCAGGAGACTAGCGGACAAGAGACCCAGTACTTC. This sequence encodes CSARDQETSGQETQYF.

This rearrangement joins TRBV4-3 to TRBJ1-1, with 9 bases aligning to TRBD1. CDR1 is LGHNA, CDR2 YSLEER, per germline. The CDR3 length is 14 residues. J was trimmed by 7 bases and V by 4 bases; bases with no gene match: 7. The CDR3 here is CASSRGTGTIEAFF. The CDR3 coding sequence is TGCGCCAGCAGCCGGGGGACAGGGACGATTGAAGCTTTCTTT.

The table lists this clonotype with many counts. V usage is TRBV5-1 and J usage is TRBJ2-7, with 7 nucleotides matching TRBD1. The J segment lost 7 bases and the V segment lost 3 bases, leaving 7 bases of the junction unmatched. CDR1 and CDR2 from the germline V gene are SGHRS and YFSETQ. This CDR3 contains 13 residues. CDR3: CASSWKGAWEQYF. CDR3 nucleotide sequence: TGCGCCAGCAGCTGGAAGGGGGCTTGGGAGCAGTACTTC.